The 21 T cell receptor beta chains presented below share a single source sample, sequenced in a study of post-analysis software for immune sequencing data. Their antigen targets remain unknown. Sequencing libraries made from TCR beta cDNA carried unique molecular identifiers. TCRdb re-derived calls from the PCR reads in MiXCR, one entry per CDR3 protein. The repertoire holds under 200,000 distinct CDR3 sequences, around 30% seen once, with 3% to 4% in the top ten. Study-level results: When patients were compared with controls, four or five TRBV segments were more frequent, TRBV5-6, TRBV5-1 and TRBV20-1 among them.

Sequencing was carried out using blood. The receptors come from a girl aged 2 to 17 with multiple sclerosis.

This CDR3 reads CASSGGLAEVREQFF. The CDR3 DNA is TGTGCCAGCAGCGGTGGACTAGCGGAGGTACGGGAGCAGTTCTTC. V usage is TRBV11-3 and J usage is TRBJ2-1; 10 bases fit TRBD2. V lost 5 bases, J lost 10 bases, and 11 bases stayed unmatched. This CDR3 comprises 15 residues. Germline loops: CDR1 SGHNT, CDR2 YENEEA.

Turning to this clonotype: Given a much more abundant clone one base away, this may be a read error. This chain uses TRBV20-1 with TRBJ2-7; D call uncertain. Trimming removed 2 bases at V and 2 bases at J, with 4 bases between. This CDR3 is built from 11 residues. Germline CDR1 DFQATT, CDR2 SNEGSKA (reference sequence). The CDR3 here is CSARQTYEQYF. The CDR3 DNA is TGCAGTGCTAGACAAACCTACGAGCAGTACTTC.

The V gene is TRBV2, the J gene TRBJ2-5, with TRBD1 matching over 7 bases. Germline lookup yields CDR1 SNHLY and CDR2 FYNNEI. The CDR3 sequence is 14 residues long. The J segment lost 5 bases and the V segment lost 4 bases, leaving 7 bases of the junction unmatched. CDR3 nucleotide sequence: TGTGCCAGCAGTGCAGAACAGGGGTGGGAGACCCAGTACTTC. Protein product: CASSAEQGWETQYF.

This clonotype came up a few times. The gene calls are TRBV2 and TRBJ2-7; TRBD1 might be the D (5 bases). This CDR3 has 14 residues. The V gene lost 2 bases and the J gene lost 4 bases, with 12 bases spanning the gap. The germline CDR1 and CDR2 sequences are SNHLY and FYNNEI. The CDR3 reads CASSEQGIRYEQYF. As DNA, the CDR3 is TGTGCCAGCAGTGAACAGGGAATAAGGTACGAGCAGTACTTC.

The DNA of the CDR3 is TGTGCCAGCAGTTACAGGGGGCGAGCTTTCTTT. The encoded protein is CASSYRGRAFF. The rearrangement uses TRBV25-1 and TRBJ1-1, with TRBD1 matching 9 bases. CDR1 MGHDK and CDR2 SYGVNS come from the germline V gene. CDR3 length: 11 residues. Germline trimming cut 5 bases from V and 10 bases from J; bases unmatched to any gene: 2.

In this sample, this clonotype turned up many times. This chain joins TRBV5-1 and TRBJ1-2; a possible D gene is TRBD1 (5 bases). V dropped 0 bases and J dropped 4 bases, with 13 bases sitting between them. Germline CDR1 SGHRS, CDR2 YFSETQ. The CDR3 runs to 15 residues. The CDR3 DNA sequence: TGCGCCAGCAGCTTGGCCCCGGGGGAGACCTATGGCTACACCTTC. This gives the protein CASSLAPGETYGYTF. The variable domain in full, with the rest retrieved from reference TRBV5-1 and TRBJ1-2, is KAGVTQTPRYLIKTRGQQVTLSCSPISGHRSVSWYQQTPGQGLQFLFEYFSETQRNKGNFPGRFSGRQFSNSRSEMNVSTLELGDSALYLCASSLAPGETYGYTFGSGTRLTVV.

V and J are TRBV15 and TRBJ2-3, with 7 bases identical to TRBD1. The CDR3 runs to 15 residues. The V gene end was trimmed by 1 base and the J gene end by 3 bases; junction bases not matched to a gene: 4. Germline CDR1 and CDR2: LNHNV and YYDKDF (reference sequence). The CDR3 reads CATSRGQGRTDTQYF. The DNA of the CDR3 is TGTGCCACCAGCAGAGGACAGGGACGGACAGATACGCAGTATTTT.

This clonotype has more than one count but fewer than ten. The chain uses TRBV9 and TRBJ2-2, with D perhaps given as TRBD1 or TRBD2 (5 bases each). The length of the CDR3 is 16 residues. CDR1 and CDR2 (germline): SGDLS, YYNGEE. V was pared by 3 bases and J by 2 bases, with 14 bases between. CDR3 protein: CASSAMGGGNTGELFF. In nucleotides, the CDR3 is TGTGCCAGCAGCGCAATGGGTGGGGGAAACACCGGGGAGCTGTTTTTT.

This clonotype has a count of ten or more. The rearrangement joins TRBV12-3 or TRBV12-4 to TRBJ1-5; D possibly corresponds to TRBD1 (5 bases). The V gene lost 5 bases and the J gene lost 5 bases, with 10 bases spanning the gap. CDR3 length: 13 residues. CDR3 amino acids: CASSGQMYQPQHF. For the CDR3, the DNA is TGTGCCAGCAGTGGACAAATGTATCAGCCCCAGCATTTT.

This clonotype was observed many times. V is TRBV12-3 or TRBV12-4 and J is TRBJ1-5, with D hard to call. This CDR3 is built from 13 residues. V lost 1 base to trimming and J lost 7 bases, with 8 bases between them. The CDR3 loop is CASSLESRQPQHF. The CDR3 DNA is TGTGCCAGCAGTTTAGAGTCACGGCAGCCCCAGCATTTT.

The V and J genes are TRBV10-3 and TRBJ1-1, with a tentative D call TRBD1 (5 bases). CDR3 size: 12 residues. The V gene lost 7 bases and the J gene lost 5 bases, with 11 bases spanning the gap. Germline V gives CDR1 ENHRY, CDR2 SYGVKD. The CDR3 DNA reads as TGTGCCATCAAAGGGGACGGGACTGAAGCTTTCTTT. Encoded protein: CAIKGDGTEAFF.

A single count supports this clonotype. This may come from a read error, since a much larger clone is one base off. The J gene is TRBJ2-5, the V gene TRBV5-1; D unresolved. The DNA end favors TRBJ2-7, so the J call may be wrong. The germline V gene encodes CDR1 SGHRS and CDR2 YFSETQ. This CDR3 is built from 13 residues. The CDR3 is CASSTLVENEQYF. The CDR3 DNA reads as TGCGCCAGCAGCACTCTAGTGGAGAACGAGCAGTACTTC.

This clonotype was counted a few times. The V gene is TRBV15, the J gene TRBJ2-7, with TRBD1 identical over 9 bases. V shed 1 base and J 4 bases; nucleotides not matched to a gene: 8. Germline values: CDR1 LNHNV, CDR2 YYDKDF (reference sequence). This CDR3 contains 16 residues. The CDR3: CATSRARGTGNYEQYF. The CDR3 nucleotides are TGTGCCACCAGCAGAGCCCGGGGGACAGGGAATTACGAGCAGTACTTC.

The V and J genes are TRBV12-3 or TRBV12-4 and TRBJ1-4; D is uncertain. This CDR3 contains 14 residues. Trimming removed 3 bases at V and 7 bases at J, with 12 bases between. The DNA of the CDR3 is TGTGCCAGCAGTTTCTGGGGTGAGGGTGAAAAACTGTTTTTT. Residues: CASSFWGEGEKLFF.

The gene calls are TRBV5-1 and TRBJ2-5; D gene unclear. TRBJ2-7 explains the end of the DNA better; the J call may be wrong. The germline gives CDR1 SGHRS, CDR2 YFSETQ. This CDR3 has 13 amino acids. The CDR3 protein is CASTRPPNYEQYF. Written as DNA, the CDR3 is TGCGCCAGCACCCGACCGCCAAACTACGAGCAGTACTTC.

Comment on this clonotype: This may be a read error: a much more frequent sequence differs by one nucleotide. The chain links TRBV5-1 to TRBJ2-7, with 10 bases lining up with TRBD2. J lost 6 bases, V lost 3 bases, and 6 bases had no gene match. CDR1 and CDR2 from the germline V gene are SGHRS and YFSETQ. The CDR3 has 14 amino acids. The CDR3 bases are TGCGCCAGCAGCTGGGATGTAGCGGGAGGCGAGCAGTACTTC. Encoded protein: CASSWDVAGGEQYF. The whole variable domain, filled in from reference TRBV5-1 and TRBJ2-7, reads KAGVTQTPRYLIKTRGQQVTLSCSPISGHRSVSWYQQTPGQGLQFLFEYFSETQRNKGNFPGRFSGRQFSNSRSEMNVSTLELGDSALYLCASSWDVAGGEQYFGPGTRLTVT.

There are a few counts of this clonotype. J is TRBJ2-7 and V is TRBV2; D perhaps matches TRBD1 (6 bases). Germline V gene lookup returns CDR1 SNHLY and CDR2 FYNNEI. V gave up 8 bases and J gave up 0 bases, with 8 bases separating them. The CDR3 totals 12 residues. CDR3 bases: TGTGCCAGCCGGACAGCCTCCTACGAGCAGTACTTC. Protein product: CASRTASYEQYF.

The table lists this clonotype with many counts. The chain uses TRBV7-2 and TRBJ2-3; D possibly corresponds to TRBD2 (6 bases). CDR1 is SGHTA, CDR2 FQGNSA, per germline. This CDR3 spans 15 amino acids. Trimming stripped 2 bases from V and 4 bases from J, with 13 bases between. CDR3 protein: CASSLFPTGADTQYF. The CDR3 region has the DNA TGTGCCAGCAGCTTATTCCCAACGGGAGCAGATACGCAGTATTTT.

This clonotype was recorded a few times. This chain uses TRBV20-1 with TRBJ1-1, with 8 bases lining up with TRBD1. Unmatched junction bases numbered 11, after V lost 5 bases and J lost 12 bases. Germline values: CDR1 DFQATT, CDR2 SNEGSKA (reference sequence). The CDR3 contains 12 residues. In DNA, the CDR3 is TGCAGTGCTGAAAGACAGGGGAGGGTTTCTTTCTTT. It encodes CSAERQGRVSFF.

V usage is TRBV20-1 and J usage is TRBJ2-3; no definite D call. This CDR3 contains 10 residues. Trimming took off 8 bases at V and 5 bases at J, with 8 bases between the two ends. The germline V gene encodes CDR1 DFQATT and CDR2 SNEGSKA (reference sequence). The CDR3 DNA sequence: TGCAGTCCGGAAGGAGATACGCAGTATTTT. Amino acids: CSPEGDTQYF.

This clonotype was seen only a few times. The rearrangement uses TRBV7-9 and TRBJ1-6; no clear D gene. Trimming stripped 5 bases from V and 3 bases from J, with 11 bases between. Germline values: CDR1 SEHNR, CDR2 FQNEAQ (reference sequence). The CDR3 runs to 15 residues. CDR3 in DNA: TGTGCCAGCAGCCCGCCGGGAAACTATAATTCACCCCTCCACTTT. Translation: CASSPPGNYNSPLHF. The full variable domain, completed using reference TRBV7-9 and TRBJ1-6, is DTGVSQNPRHKITKRGQNVTFRCDPISEHNRLYWYRQTLGQGPEFLTYFQNEAQLEKSRLLSDRFSAERPKGSFSTLEIQRTEQGDSAMYLCASSPPGNYNSPLHFGNGTRLTVT.